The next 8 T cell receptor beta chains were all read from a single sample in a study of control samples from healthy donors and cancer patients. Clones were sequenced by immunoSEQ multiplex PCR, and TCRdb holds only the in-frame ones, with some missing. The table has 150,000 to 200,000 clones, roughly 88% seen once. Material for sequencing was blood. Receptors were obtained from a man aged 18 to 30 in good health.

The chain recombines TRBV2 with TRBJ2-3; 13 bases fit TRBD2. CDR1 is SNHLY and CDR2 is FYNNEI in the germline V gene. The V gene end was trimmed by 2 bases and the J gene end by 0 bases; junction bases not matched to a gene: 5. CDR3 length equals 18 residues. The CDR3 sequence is CASSEPGLAGDSTDTQYF. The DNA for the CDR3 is TGTGCCAGCAGTGAACCTGGACTAGCGGGGGACAGCACAGATACGCAGTATTTT.

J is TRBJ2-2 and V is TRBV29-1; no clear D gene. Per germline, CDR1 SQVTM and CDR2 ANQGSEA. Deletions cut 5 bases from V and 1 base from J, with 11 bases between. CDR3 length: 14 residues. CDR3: CSVLKDLNTGELFF. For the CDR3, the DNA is TGCAGCGTTCTTAAGGATTTGAACACCGGGGAGCTGTTTTTT.

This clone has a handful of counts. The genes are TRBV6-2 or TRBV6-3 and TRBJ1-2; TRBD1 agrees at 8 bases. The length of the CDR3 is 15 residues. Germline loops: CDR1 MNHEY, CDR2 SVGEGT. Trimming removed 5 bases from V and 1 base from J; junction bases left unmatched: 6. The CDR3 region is CASSPSGQVNYGYTF. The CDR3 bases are TGTGCCAGCAGTCCCTCGGGACAGGTTAACTATGGCTACACCTTC.

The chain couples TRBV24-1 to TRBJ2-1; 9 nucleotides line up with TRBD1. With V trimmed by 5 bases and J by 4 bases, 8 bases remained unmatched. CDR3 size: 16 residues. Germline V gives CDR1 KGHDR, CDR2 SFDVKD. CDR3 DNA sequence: TGTGCCACCAGTGGGAACGGGACAGGGAGATACAATGAGCAGTTCTTC. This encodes CATSGNGTGRYNEQFF.

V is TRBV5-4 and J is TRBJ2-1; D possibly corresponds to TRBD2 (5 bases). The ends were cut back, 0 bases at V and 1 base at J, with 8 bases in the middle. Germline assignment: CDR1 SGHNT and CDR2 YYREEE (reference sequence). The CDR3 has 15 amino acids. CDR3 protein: CASSLDAGSYNEQFF. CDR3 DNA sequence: TGTGCCAGCAGCTTGGATGCGGGTTCCTACAATGAGCAGTTCTTC.

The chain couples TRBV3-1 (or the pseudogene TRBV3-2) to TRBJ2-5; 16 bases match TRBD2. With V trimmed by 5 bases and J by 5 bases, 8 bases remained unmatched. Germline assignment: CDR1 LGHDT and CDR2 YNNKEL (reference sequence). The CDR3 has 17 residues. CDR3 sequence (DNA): TGTGCCAGCAGCTATCCGGGACTAGCGGGGGGGCGGGAGACCCAGTACTTC. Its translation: CASSYPGLAGGRETQYF.

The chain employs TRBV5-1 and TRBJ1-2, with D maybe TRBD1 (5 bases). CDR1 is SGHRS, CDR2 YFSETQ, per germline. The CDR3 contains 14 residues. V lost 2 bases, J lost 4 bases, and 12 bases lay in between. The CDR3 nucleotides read TGCGCCAGCAGCTTTGCGCAGGGAACCTATGGCTACACCTTC. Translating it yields CASSFAQGTYGYTF. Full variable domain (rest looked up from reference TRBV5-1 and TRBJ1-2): KAGVTQTPRYLIKTRGQQVTLSCSPISGHRSVSWYQQTPGQGLQFLFEYFSETQRNKGNFPGRFSGRQFSNSRSEMNVSTLELGDSALYLCASSFAQGTYGYTFGSGTRLTVV.

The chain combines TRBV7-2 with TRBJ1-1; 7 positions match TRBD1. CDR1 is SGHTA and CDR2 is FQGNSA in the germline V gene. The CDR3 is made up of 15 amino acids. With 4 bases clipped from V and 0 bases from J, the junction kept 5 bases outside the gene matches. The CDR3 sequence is CASSSSTGLNTEAFF. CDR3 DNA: TGTGCCAGCAGCTCGTCGACAGGGTTGAACACTGAAGCTTTCTTT.